These 7 T cell receptor beta chains came from one sample sequenced in a study of siplizumab effects on memory and regulatory T cells. The assay was immunoSEQ multiplex PCR, and TCRdb's table has in-frame clones only and misses some. Here the sample spans over 85,000 clones, roughly 96% being singletons. The source material was naive CD4+ T cells sorted from blood. These TCRs come from a human donor in good health.

The genes are TRBV18 and TRBJ1-1; 7 bases agree with TRBD1. CDR3 size: 14 residues. Germline-derived CDR1 and CDR2 are KGHSH and LQKENI. Trimming removed 6 bases from V and 1 base from J; junction bases left unmatched: 5. The chain's CDR3 is CASSPGTANTEAFF. CDR3 coding DNA: TGTGCCAGCTCGCCCGGGACAGCGAACACTGAAGCTTTCTTT. The entire variable domain, with the rest obtained from reference TRBV18 and TRBJ1-1, is as follows: NAGVMQNPRHLVRRRGQEARLRCSPMKGHSHVYWYRQLPEEGLKFMVYLQKENIIDESGMPKERFSAEFPKEGPSILRIQQVVRGDSAAYFCASSPGTANTEAFFGQGTRLTVV.

V gene TRBV5-8 combines with J gene TRBJ1-5; D is undetermined. V gave up 7 bases and J gave up 3 bases, with 17 bases separating them. This CDR3 spans 15 amino acids. Germline V CDR1 and CDR2: SGHTS, YDEGEE. In nucleotides, the CDR3 is TGTGCCAGCTACCCGGGATTCTCCTCCAATCAGCCCCAGCATTTT. As protein: CASYPGFSSNQPQHF.

The gene calls are TRBV7-2 and TRBJ1-2; 9 bases are a match to TRBD1. V gave up 5 bases and J gave up 5 bases; unmatched junction bases: 9. Germline-derived CDR1 and CDR2 are SGHTA and FQGNSA. CDR3 size: 15 residues. The CDR3 region has the DNA TGTGCCAGCAGCCCGGGCGGGACAGGGTCGTATGGCTACACCTTC. Amino acid sequence: CASSPGGTGSYGYTF.

This chain links TRBV7-2 with TRBJ2-3, with unresolved D. Trimming pared 3 bases from V and 6 bases from J, leaving 16 bases between. The germline V gene has CDR1 SGHTA and CDR2 FQGNSA. This CDR3 region has 15 residues. The CDR3: CASSFSGPLMDTQYF. In nucleotides, the CDR3 is TGTGCCAGCAGCTTTTCGGGCCCTCTCATGGATACGCAGTATTTT.

This clone was counted only a few times. This sequence joins TRBV29-1 and TRBJ2-7, with D hard to call. Trimming took 4 bases from V and 0 from J, leaving 10 bases between them. Germline lookup yields CDR1 SQVTM and CDR2 ANQGSEA. The CDR3 is made up of 13 amino acids. DNA of the CDR3: TGCAGCGTTGCAAAGGGAACCTCCTACGAGCAGTACTTC. As protein: CSVAKGTSYEQYF.

This chain uses TRBV6-6 with TRBJ1-2, with D tentatively TRBD1 (6 bases). V was pared by 6 bases and J by 1 base, with 9 bases between. Per the germline V gene, CDR1 is MNHNY and CDR2 is SVGAGI (reference sequence). The CDR3 sequence is 13 residues long. CDR3 in amino acids: CASSNRVNYGYTF. DNA of the CDR3: TGTGCCAGCAGCAACAGGGTTAACTATGGCTACACCTTC.

The V gene is TRBV13, the J gene TRBJ2-2; D is unclear. V was cut by 5 bases and J by 4 bases, with 8 bases left in between. Germline V gene lookup returns CDR1 PRHDT and CDR2 FYEKMQ (reference sequence). The CDR3 has 13 amino acids. For the CDR3, the DNA is TGTGCCAGCAGCCAACAAGGCACCGGGGAGCTGTTTTTT. It translates to CASSQQGTGELFF.